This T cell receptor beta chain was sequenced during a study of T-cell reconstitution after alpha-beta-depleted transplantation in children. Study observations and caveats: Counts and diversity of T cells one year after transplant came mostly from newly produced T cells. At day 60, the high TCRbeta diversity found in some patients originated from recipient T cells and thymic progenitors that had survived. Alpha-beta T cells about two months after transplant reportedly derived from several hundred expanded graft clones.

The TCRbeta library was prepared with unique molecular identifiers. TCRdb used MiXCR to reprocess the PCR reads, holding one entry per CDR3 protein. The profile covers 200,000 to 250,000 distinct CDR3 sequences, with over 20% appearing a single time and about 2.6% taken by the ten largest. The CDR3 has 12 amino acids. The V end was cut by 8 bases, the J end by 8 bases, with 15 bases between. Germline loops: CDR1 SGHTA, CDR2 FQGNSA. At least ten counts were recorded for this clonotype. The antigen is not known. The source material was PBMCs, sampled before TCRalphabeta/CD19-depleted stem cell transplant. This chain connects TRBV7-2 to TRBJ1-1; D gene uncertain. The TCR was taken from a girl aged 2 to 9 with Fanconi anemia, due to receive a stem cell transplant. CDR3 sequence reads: CASGRRGLEAFF. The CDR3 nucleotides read TGTGCCAGCGGCAGACGGGGATTAGAAGCTTTCTTT. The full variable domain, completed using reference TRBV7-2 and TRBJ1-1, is GAGVSQSPSNKVTEKGKDVELRCDPISGHTALYWYRQSLGQGLEFLIYFQGNSAPDKSGLPSDRFSAERTGGSVSTLTIQRTQQEDSAVYLCASGRRGLEAFFGQGTRLTVV.